This T cell receptor beta chain was identified in a study of OX40 agonist ivuxolimab in advanced cancers. This clone has only one observation. No antigen is known for it. This table comes from immunoSEQ multiplex PCR, and its TCRdb copy is limited to in-frame clones, with some not included. The sample holds more than 75,000 clones, about nine tenths seen once. This CDR3 comprises 16 residues. V lost 6 bases to trimming and J lost 3 bases, with 20 bases between them. The germline gives CDR1 MDHEN, CDR2 SYDVKM. Study-level findings and limits: Clonal expansion from baseline to week 6 occurred in both CD4+ and CD8+ T cells.

Specimen: CD4+ or CD8+ T cells sorted from blood, collected in a trial of the OX40 agonist ivuxolimab. J is TRBJ1-1 and V is TRBV28; D is unresolved. The sequence was collected from an adult with an advanced solid tumor such as melanoma, head and neck, liver or kidney cancer. The CDR3 DNA reads TGTGCCAGCAGAGTATCGACCCAGCGGAGGTACACTGAAGCTTTCTTT. This sequence encodes CASRVSTQRRYTEAFF.